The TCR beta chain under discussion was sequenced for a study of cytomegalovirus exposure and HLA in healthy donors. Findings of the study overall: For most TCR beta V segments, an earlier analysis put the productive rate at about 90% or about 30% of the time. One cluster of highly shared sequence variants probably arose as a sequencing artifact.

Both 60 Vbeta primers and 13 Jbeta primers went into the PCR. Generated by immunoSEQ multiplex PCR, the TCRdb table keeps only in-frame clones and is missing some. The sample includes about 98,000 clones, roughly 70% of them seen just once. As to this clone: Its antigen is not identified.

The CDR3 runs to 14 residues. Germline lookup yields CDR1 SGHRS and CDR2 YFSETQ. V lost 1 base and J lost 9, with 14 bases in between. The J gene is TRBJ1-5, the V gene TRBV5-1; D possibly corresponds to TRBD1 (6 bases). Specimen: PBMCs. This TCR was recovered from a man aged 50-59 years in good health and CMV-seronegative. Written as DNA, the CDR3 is TGCGCCAGCAGCTTGTCAACCCCAGGGGCGCCCCAGCATTTT. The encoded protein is CASSLSTPGAPQHF.